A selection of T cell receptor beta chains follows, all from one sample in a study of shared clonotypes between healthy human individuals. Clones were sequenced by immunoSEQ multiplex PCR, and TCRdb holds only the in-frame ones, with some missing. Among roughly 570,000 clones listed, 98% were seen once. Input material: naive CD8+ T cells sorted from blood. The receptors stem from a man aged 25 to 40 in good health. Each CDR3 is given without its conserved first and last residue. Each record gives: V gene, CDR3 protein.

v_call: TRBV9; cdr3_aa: ASSSRAGGRGDEQF
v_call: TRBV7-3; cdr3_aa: ASSAIAGVNTDTQY
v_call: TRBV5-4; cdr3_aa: ASSFQGGDTEAF
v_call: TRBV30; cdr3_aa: AWSEGIGGRNTEAF
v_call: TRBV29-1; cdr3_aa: SVEGGWGETQY
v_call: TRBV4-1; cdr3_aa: ASSQAGGVYEQY
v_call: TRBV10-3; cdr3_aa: ATKRSGGDYEQY
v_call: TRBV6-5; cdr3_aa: ASSYSIPPYEQY
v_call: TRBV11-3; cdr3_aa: ASSSRDGNTIY
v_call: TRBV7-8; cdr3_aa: ASTRTVSTDTQY
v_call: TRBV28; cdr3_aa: ASGLGGTEQY
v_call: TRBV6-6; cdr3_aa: ASSHGEQF
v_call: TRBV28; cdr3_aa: ASSSPAGYGYT
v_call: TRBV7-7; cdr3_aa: ASSLWQEATQY
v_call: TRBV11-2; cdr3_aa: ASSFAGSYNEQF
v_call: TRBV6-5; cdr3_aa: ATGGLLAGEDTQY
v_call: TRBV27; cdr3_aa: ASSPSGLAGVDEQF
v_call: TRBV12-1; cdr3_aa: ASSPKGLAGELF
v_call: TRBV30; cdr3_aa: AWADSYEQY
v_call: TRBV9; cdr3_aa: ASSGARDRDYEQY
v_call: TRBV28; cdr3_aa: ASSFHTGEQY
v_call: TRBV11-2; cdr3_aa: ASSFKGGREQY
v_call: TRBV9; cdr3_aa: ASSSLAAGYGTDTQY
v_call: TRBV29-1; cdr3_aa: SVEGFGDSSYEQY
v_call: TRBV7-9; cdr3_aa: ASSLAGRIYEQY
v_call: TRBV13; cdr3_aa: ASSLVAGGKETQY
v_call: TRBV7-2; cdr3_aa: ASSLARDWEFY
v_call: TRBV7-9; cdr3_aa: ASSLALAGTYNEQF
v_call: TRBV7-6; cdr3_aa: ASSFRGPLPRTTEAF
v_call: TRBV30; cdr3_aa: AWTKVSGTNPEQY
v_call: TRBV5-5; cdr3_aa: ASKHGRAREDEQY
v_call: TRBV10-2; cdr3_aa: ASSEWGGASTEAF
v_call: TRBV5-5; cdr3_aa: ASSRRQYDGNEQF
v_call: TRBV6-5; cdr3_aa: ASSYAGPESSYEQY
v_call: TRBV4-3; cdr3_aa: ASSQGQGAYEQY
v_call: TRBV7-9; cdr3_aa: ASSFWDGSYNEQF
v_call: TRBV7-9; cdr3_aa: ASSLLREGAFGHEQY
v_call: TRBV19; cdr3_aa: ASKDWTGDEAF
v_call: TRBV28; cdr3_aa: ASNTLQSLVYEQY
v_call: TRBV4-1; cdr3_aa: ASSQDRGRYEQY
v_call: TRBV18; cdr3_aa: ASQDPTEYTYNEQF
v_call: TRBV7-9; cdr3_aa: APSAGLFNTDTQY
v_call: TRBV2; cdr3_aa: ASRDPEGEKLF
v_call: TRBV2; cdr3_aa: ASSGGGDTDTQY
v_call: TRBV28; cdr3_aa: ASSAGTANTGELF
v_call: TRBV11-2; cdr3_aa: ASSLLAKYNEQF
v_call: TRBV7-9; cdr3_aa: ASSSGGSYNEQF
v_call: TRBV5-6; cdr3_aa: ASSLITGEQY
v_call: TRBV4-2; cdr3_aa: ASSQGLSVSPDEQY
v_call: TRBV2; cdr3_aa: ASSSLVGTSGRVGSDTQY
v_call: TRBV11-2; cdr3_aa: ASSSNSNQPQH
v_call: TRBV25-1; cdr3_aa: ASRELGSNEQF
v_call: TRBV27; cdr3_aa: ASSFFSTDTQY
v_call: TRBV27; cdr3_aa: ASSFSPGSSYEQY
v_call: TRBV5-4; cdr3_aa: ASSPRTSGRTDTQY
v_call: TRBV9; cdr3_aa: ASKPLGGNTEAF
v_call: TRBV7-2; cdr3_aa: ASSRTGEDYGYT
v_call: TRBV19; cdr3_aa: ASNWGLAGHGEQY
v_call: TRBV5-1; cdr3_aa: ASSFRGGLDTQY